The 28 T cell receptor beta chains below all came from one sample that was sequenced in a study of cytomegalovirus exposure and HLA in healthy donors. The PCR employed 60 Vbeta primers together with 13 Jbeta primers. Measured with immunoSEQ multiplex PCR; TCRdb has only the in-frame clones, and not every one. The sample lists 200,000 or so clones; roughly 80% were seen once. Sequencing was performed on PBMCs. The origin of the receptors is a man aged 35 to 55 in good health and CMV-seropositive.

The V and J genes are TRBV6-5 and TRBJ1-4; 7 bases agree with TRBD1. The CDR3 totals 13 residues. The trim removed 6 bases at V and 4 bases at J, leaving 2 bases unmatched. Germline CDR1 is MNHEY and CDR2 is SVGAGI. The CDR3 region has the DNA TGTGCCAGCAGCCGGGACAGTAATGAAAAACTGTTTTTT. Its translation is CASSRDSNEKLFF.

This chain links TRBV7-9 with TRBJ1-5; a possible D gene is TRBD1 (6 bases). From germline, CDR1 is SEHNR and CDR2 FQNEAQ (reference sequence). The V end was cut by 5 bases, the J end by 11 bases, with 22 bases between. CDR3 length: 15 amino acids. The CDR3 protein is CASSGHGGPVTTQHF. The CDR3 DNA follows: TGTGCCAGCAGCGGCCACGGGGGGCCTGTTACGACCCAGCATTTT. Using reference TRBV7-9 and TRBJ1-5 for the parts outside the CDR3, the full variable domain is DTGVSQNPRHKITKRGQNVTFRCDPISEHNRLYWYRQTLGQGPEFLTYFQNEAQLEKSRLLSDRFSAERPKGSFSTLEIQRTEQGDSAMYLCASSGHGGPVTTQHFGDGTRLSIL.

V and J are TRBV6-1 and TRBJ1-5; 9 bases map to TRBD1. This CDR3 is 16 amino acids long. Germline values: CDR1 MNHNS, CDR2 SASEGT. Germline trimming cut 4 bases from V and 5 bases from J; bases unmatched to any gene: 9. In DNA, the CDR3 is TGTGCCAGCAGTGCTACCGGGACAGGGTCTGATCAGCCCCAGCATTTT. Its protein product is CASSATGTGSDQPQHF.

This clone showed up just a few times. This CDR3 is CASSYSGGTLNTEAFF. CDR3 nucleotide sequence: TGTGCCAGCAGTTACTCGGGTGGGACACTGAACACTGAAGCTTTCTTT. V and J are TRBV6-5 and TRBJ1-1; a weak D match, TRBD1 (6 bases). Germline V gene sequence: CDR1 MNHEY, CDR2 SVGAGI. The length of the CDR3 is 16 residues. V lost 0 bases, J lost 0 bases, and 11 bases lay in between.

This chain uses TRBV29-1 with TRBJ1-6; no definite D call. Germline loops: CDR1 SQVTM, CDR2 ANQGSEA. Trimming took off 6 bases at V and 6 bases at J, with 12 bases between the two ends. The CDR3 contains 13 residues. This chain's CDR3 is CSVILTANSPLHF. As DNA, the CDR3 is TGCAGCGTCATACTCACAGCTAATTCACCCCTCCACTTT.

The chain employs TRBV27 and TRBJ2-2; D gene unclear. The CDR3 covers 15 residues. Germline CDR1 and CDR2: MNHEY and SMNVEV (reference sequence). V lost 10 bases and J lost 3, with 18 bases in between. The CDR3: CANKTRNSDTGELFF. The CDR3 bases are TGTGCCAACAAAACCCGCAACAGTGACACCGGGGAGCTGTTTTTT.

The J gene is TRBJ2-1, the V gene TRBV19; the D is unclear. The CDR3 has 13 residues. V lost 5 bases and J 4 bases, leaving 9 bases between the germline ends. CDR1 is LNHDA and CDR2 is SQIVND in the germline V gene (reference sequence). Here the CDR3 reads CASSPVTYNEQFF. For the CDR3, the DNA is TGTGCCAGTAGTCCCGTAACATACAATGAGCAGTTCTTC.

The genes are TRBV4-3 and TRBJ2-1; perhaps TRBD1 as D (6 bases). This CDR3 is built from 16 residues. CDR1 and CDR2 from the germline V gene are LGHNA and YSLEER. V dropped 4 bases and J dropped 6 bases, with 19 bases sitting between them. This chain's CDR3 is CASSREWAGATNEQFF. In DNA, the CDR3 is TGCGCCAGCAGCCGGGAATGGGCAGGGGCTACCAATGAGCAGTTCTTC.

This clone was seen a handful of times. Here the CDR3 reads CASSPGTSGGAYEQFF. CDR3 DNA: TGTGCCAGCAGCCCCGGGACTAGCGGGGGGGCCTATGAGCAGTTCTTC. V gene TRBV5-4 combines with J gene TRBJ2-1; 16 bases line up with TRBD2. The CDR3 covers 16 residues. Trimming removed 4 bases from V and 8 bases from J; junction bases left unmatched: 6. Per germline, CDR1 SGHNT and CDR2 YYREEE (reference sequence).

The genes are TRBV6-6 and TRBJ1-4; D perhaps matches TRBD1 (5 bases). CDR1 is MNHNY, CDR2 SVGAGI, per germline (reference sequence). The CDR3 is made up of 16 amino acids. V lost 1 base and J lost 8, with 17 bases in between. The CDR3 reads CASSYFEPPKGEKLFF. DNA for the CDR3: TGTGCCAGCAGTTACTTCGAGCCCCCTAAGGGGGAAAAACTGTTTTTT.

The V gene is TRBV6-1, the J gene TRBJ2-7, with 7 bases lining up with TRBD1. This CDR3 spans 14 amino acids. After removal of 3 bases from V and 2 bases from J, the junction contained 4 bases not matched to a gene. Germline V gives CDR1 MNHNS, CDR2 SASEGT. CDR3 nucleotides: TGTGCCAGCAGTGATAGAGGGACAGCCTACGAGCAGTACTTC. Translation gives CASSDRGTAYEQYF.

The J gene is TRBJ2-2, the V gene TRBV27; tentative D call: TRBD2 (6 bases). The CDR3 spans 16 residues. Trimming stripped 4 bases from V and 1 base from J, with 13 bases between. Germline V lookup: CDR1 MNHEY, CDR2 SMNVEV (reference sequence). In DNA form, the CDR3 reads TGTGCCAGCAGTTCCCCCAGCGGGCTGAACACCGGGGAGCTGTTTTTT. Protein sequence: CASSSPSGLNTGELFF.

CDR3 DNA sequence: TGCGCCAGCAGCTGGGAACAGGGGGGACTTAATGAAAAACTGTTTTTT. Translation: CASSWEQGGLNEKLFF. The chain is built from TRBV5-1 and TRBJ1-4; 8 nucleotides line up with TRBD1. Germline V CDR1 and CDR2: SGHRS, YFSETQ. V lost 3 bases to trimming and J lost 4 bases; unmatched junction nucleotides: 8. The CDR3 spans 16 residues.

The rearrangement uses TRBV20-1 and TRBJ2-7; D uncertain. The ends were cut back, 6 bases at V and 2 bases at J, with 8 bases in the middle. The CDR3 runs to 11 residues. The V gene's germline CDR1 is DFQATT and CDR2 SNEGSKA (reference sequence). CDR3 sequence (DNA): TGCAGTGCGGTCCTAACCTACGAGCAGTACTTC. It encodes CSAVLTYEQYF.

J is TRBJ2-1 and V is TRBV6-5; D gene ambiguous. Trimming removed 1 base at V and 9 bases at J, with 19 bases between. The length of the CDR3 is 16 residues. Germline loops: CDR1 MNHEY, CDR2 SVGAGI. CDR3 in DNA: TGTGCCAGCAGTTACTTTCAAACGCCCAGCTCGGGTGAGCAGTTCTTC. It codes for CASSYFQTPSSGEQFF.

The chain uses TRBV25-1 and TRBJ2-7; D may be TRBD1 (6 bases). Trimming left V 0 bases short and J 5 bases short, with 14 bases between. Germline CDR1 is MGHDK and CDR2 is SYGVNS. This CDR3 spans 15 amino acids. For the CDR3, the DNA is TGTGCCAGCAGTGAATATGAAGGGGGTGATCACGAGCAGTACTTC. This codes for CASSEYEGGDHEQYF.

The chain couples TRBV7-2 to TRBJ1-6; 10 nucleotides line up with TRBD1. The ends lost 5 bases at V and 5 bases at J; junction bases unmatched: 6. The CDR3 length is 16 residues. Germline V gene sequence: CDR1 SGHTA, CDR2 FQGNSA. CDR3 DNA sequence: TGTGCCAGCAGCCCACGGACAGGGGGGGATAATTCACCCCTCCACTTT. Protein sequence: CASSPRTGGDNSPLHF. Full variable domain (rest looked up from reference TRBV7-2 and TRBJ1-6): GAGVSQSPSNKVTEKGKDVELRCDPISGHTALYWYRQSLGQGLEFLIYFQGNSAPDKSGLPSDRFSAERTGGSVSTLTIQRTQQEDSAVYLCASSPRTGGDNSPLHFGNGTRLTVT.

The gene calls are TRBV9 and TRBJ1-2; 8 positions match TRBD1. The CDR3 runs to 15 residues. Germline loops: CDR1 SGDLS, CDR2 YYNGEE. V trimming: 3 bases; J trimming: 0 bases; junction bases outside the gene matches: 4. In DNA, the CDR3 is TGTGCCAGCAGCGGACGGACAGGGCCTAACTATGGCTACACCTTC. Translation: CASSGRTGPNYGYTF.

CDR3: CASSMKRGGPVSEQFF. As DNA, the CDR3 is TGTGCCAGTAGTATGAAGCGGGGGGGGCCGGTGAGTGAGCAGTTCTTC. This rearrangement joins TRBV19 to TRBJ2-1, with TRBD2 identical over 10 bases. Germline CDR1 and CDR2: LNHDA and SQIVND (reference sequence). J gave up 9 bases and V 3 bases, and 11 bases lay outside the gene matches. The CDR3 is 16 amino acids.

The CDR3 region has the DNA TGTGCCAGCAGCCCCTCTAGCGGGGGAATCACAGATACGCAGTATTTT. It translates to CASSPSSGGITDTQYF. This sequence joins TRBV9 and TRBJ2-3; 10 bases map to TRBD2. The CDR3 totals 16 residues. The junction had 7 bases not matched to a gene; V was cut back by 4 bases and J by 2 bases. Germline V gene data show CDR1 as SGDLS and CDR2 as YYNGEE.

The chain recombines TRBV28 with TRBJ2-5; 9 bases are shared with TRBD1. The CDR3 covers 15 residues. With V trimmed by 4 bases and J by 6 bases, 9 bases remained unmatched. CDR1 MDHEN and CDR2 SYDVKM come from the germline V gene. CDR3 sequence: CASSYGGQGPKTQYF. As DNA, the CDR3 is TGTGCCAGCAGTTATGGGGGACAGGGCCCGAAGACCCAGTACTTC.

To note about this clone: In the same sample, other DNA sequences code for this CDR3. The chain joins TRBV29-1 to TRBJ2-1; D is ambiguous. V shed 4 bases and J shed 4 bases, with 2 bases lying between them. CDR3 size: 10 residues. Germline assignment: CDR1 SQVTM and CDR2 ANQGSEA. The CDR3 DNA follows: TGCAGCGTTGCTTACAATGAGCAGTTCTTC. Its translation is CSVAYNEQFF.

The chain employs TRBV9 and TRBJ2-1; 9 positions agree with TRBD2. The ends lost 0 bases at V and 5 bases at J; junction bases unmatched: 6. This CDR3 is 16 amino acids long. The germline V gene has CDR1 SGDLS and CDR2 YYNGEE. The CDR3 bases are TGTGCCAGCAGCGTAGTGGCGGGGGGGCCCAACAATGAGCAGTTCTTC. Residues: CASSVVAGGPNNEQFF.

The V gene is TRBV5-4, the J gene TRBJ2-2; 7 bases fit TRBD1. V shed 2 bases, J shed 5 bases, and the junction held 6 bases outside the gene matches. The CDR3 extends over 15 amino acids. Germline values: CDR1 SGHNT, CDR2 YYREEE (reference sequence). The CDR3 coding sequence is TGTGCCAGCAGCTTCGAGGGGGCTGGAACCGGGGAGCTGTTTTTT. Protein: CASSFEGAGTGELFF.

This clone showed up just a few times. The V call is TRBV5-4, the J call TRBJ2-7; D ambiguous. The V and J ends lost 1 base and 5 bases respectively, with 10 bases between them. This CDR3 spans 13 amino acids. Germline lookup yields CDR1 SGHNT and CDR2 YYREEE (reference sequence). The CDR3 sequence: CASSLNGLNEQYF. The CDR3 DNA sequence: TGTGCCAGCAGCTTGAACGGTCTTAACGAGCAGTACTTC.

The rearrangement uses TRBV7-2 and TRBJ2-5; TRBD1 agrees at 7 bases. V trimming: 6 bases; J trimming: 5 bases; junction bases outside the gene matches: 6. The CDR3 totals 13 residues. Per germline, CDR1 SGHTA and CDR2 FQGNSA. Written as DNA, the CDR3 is TGTGCCAGCAGTAGGGGGCCCAGCGAGACCCAGTACTTC. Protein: CASSRGPSETQYF.

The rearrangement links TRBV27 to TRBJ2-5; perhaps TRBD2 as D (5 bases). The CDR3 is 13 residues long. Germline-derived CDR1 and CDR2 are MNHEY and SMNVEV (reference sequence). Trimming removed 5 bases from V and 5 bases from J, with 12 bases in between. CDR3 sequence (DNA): TGTGCCAGCAGTCCCCGAGGGCAGGAGACCCAGTACTTC. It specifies CASSPRGQETQYF.

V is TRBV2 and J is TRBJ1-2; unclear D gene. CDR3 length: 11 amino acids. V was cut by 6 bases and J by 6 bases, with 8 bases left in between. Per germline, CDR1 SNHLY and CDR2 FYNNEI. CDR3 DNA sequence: TGTGCCAGCAGACAAAATCATGGCTACACCTTC. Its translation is CASRQNHGYTF.